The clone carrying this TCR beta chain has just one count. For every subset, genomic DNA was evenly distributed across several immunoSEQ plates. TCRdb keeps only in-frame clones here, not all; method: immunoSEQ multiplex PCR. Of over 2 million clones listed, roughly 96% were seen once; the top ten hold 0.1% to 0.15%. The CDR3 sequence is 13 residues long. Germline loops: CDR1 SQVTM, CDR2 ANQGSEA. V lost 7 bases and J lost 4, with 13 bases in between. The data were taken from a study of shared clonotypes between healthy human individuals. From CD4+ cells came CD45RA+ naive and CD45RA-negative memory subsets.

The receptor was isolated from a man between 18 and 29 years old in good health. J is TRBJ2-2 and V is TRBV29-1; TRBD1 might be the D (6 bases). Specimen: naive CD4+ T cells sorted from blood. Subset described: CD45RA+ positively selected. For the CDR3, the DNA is TGCAGCGCCACAGGGACGGGCACCGGGGAGCTGTTTTTT. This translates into CSATGTGTGELFF.